This TCR beta chain was sequenced during a study of cytomegalovirus exposure and HLA in healthy donors. V was shortened by 5 bases and J by 5 bases, with 12 bases between the two germline ends. CDR3 size: 14 residues. Germline V CDR1 and CDR2: LNHDA, SQIVND (reference sequence). Of note for this clone: Its antigen is unknown.

The study ran its PCR with 60 Vbeta and 13 Jbeta primers. Per the original data handling: An analysis that came later counted 60 million to 80 million unique TCR beta chains, approximately 10 million shared. Profiling relied on immunoSEQ multiplex PCR, and the TCRdb table lists in-frame clones only, not all of them. Clonal size and the V and J genes are those of that table, whereas D and trimming came from the DNA. The sample consists of a few hundred thousand clones, about 93% of them appearing once. General study results and limits: Later findings reportedly placed an Asian-associated ancestry cluster below the approximately 700-donor mean for N-insertions.

The source of this sequence is a girl aged 2 to 9 in good health and CMV-seronegative. The sample consisted of PBMCs. This chain uses TRBV19 with TRBJ2-2, with D possibly matching TRBD1 (6 bases). In nucleotides, the CDR3 is TGTGCCAGTAGTTTACAGGGATTTACCGGGGAGCTGTTTTTT. It yields the protein CASSLQGFTGELFF.